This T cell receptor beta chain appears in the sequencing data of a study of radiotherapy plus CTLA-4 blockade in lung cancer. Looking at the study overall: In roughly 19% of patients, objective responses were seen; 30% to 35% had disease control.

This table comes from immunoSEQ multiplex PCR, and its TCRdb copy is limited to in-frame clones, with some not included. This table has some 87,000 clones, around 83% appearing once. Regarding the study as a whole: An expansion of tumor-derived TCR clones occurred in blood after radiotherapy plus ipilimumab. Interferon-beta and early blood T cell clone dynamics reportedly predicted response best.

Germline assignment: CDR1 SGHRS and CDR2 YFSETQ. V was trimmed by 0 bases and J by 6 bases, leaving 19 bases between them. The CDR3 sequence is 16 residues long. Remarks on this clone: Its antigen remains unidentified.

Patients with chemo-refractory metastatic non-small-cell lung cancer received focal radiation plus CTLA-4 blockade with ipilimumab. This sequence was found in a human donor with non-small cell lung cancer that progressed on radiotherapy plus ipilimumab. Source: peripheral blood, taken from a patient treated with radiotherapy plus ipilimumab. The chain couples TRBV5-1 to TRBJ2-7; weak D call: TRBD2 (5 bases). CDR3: CASSLVSLWEPGEQYF. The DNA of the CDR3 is TGCGCCAGCAGCTTGGTTAGTCTTTGGGAGCCGGGCGAGCAGTACTTC.